Listed below are T cell receptor beta chains from one sample, sequenced in a study of radiation and T cells in renal cell carcinoma. Data came from immunoSEQ multiplex PCR; TCRdb stores just in-frame clones and leaves some out. This sample yields 150,000 or so clones, of which less than 90% are seen a single time; roughly 4% belongs to the top ten. The sequences come from blood, collected from a patient whose treatment included radiotherapy and nephrectomy. These receptors came from a woman in her 70s with renal cell carcinoma. The CDR3 runs from the conserved cysteine through the conserved F or W. Each record gives: D gene, J gene, clone size, V gene, CDR3 DNA, CDR3 protein. The D gene is left open where the match is weak. Only some rows state a clone size, as once, few, many or a class for expanded clones.

TRBD1 TRBJ2-2 NA TRBV29-1 TGCAGCGTTGAAAGGGGGCTCACCGGGGAGCTGTTTTTT CSVERGLTGELFF
TRBD1 TRBJ1-1 NA TRBV4-2 TGTGCCAGCAGCCAAACCGGGACAGTAGTCGAAGCTTTCTTT CASSQTGTVVEAFF
TRBD2 TRBJ2-3 NA TRBV5-1 TGCGCCAGCAGCTTGCCTAGCGGGGGTGGAGATACGCAGTATTTT CASSLPSGGGDTQYF
NA TRBJ1-2 NA TRBV6-6 TGTGCCAGCAGTCTCGGGCAGGCGGCACATGGCTACACCTTC CASSLGQAAHGYTF
TRBD2 TRBJ2-7 NA TRBV5-4 TGTGCCAGCAGCTTGGGGTCAGGGAGGGACGAGCAGTACTTC CASSLGSGRDEQYF
NA TRBJ2-7 few TRBV6-5 TGTGCCAGCAGTCGAGTTAACGAGCAGTACTTC CASSRVNEQYF
NA TRBJ1-2 few TRBV4-2 TGTGCCAGCAGCCAAGATTTGGGCAGCTTATATGGCTACACCTTC CASSQDLGSLYGYTF
TRBD1 TRBJ1-1 NA TRBV7-2 TGTGCCAGCAGCTTAAGTGGCAGGGGGCCCACTGAAGCTTTCTTT CASSLSGRGPTEAFF
TRBD1 TRBJ2-3 once TRBV2 TGTGCCAGCGGGGGACAGGGGTCCACAGATACGCAGTATTTT CASGGQGSTDTQYF
NA TRBJ2-3 NA TRBV5-1 TGCGCCAGCAGCTTGGCAGGCGATACGCAGTATTTT CASSLAGDTQYF
NA TRBJ2-5 NA TRBV4-1 TGCGCCAGCAGCCAAGATCGTACCCAAGGGGAAGAGACCCAGTACTTC CASSQDRTQGEETQYF
NA TRBJ1-5 NA TRBV6-6 TGTGCCAGCAGTTACAGGGCAGGCAATCAGCCCCAGCATTTT CASSYRAGNQPQHF
NA TRBJ1-2 once TRBV5-1 TGCGCCAGCAGCTTGGGCCGGGGGCGTTTTGTTAGCTACACCTTC CASSLGRGRFVSYTF
NA TRBJ1-1 NA TRBV19 TGTGCCAGTACCACTGGGGTGGCAGGCACGAACACTGAAGCTTTCTTT CASTTGVAGTNTEAFF
NA TRBJ2-5 NA TRBV7-6 TGTGCCAGCAGCGGGGGGGGCCCAGAGACCCAGTACTTC CASSGGGPETQYF
TRBD2 TRBJ2-2 once TRBV7-8 TGTGCCAGCAGCCTACTAGCGGGGTTCAACACCGGGGAGCTGTTTTTT CASSLLAGFNTGELFF
TRBD1 TRBJ2-5 NA TRBV11-2 TGTGCCAGCAGCTACGCAAGGGACAGGGGAGAGACCCAGTACTTC CASSYARDRGETQYF
TRBD2 TRBJ2-3 NA TRBV30 TGTGCCTGGAGTGTACCTGCGGGGGGTATTTCCACAGATACGCAGTATTTT CAWSVPAGGISTDTQYF
NA TRBJ1-5 NA TRBV7-8 TGTGCCAGCAGCTTAGCCAGGATAGGTCCCCGTCATCAGCCCCAGCATTTT CASSLARIGPRHQPQHF
NA TRBJ1-1 NA TRBV18 TGTGCCAGCTCCCCAACCTCCTTGAACACTGAAGCTTTCTTT CASSPTSLNTEAFF
NA TRBJ1-5 NA TRBV15 TGTGCCACCAGCAGATCAGGTGGACGCAGCAATCAGCCCCAGCATTTT CATSRSGGRSNQPQHF
NA TRBJ1-1 NA TRBV11-2 TGTGCCAGCAGCTTAAAAGGGGGGACTGAAGCTTTCTTT CASSLKGGTEAFF